Sequencing of this TCR beta chain was carried out in a study of blood T cell repertoires in COVID-19. Whole-study context: From the United States, Italy and Spain came samples of acute and convalescent COVID-19. T cells, B-cell-depleted T cells, or PBMCs provided the cDNA or gDNA that served as material.

The method was immunoSEQ multiplex PCR; TCRdb's version includes in-frame clones alone and lacks a portion of them. The sample has roughly 65,000 clones, more than 60% seen once. The V gene lost 6 bases and the J gene lost 0 bases, with 6 bases spanning the gap. Germline-derived CDR1 and CDR2 are SEHNR and FQNEAQ (reference sequence). This CDR3 spans 12 amino acids. Sequencing was performed on peripheral blood. This TCR came from a human donor in a cohort sampled during active COVID-19. The V and J genes are TRBV7-9 and TRBJ2-7; D possibly corresponds to TRBD1 (5 bases). In DNA, the CDR3 is TGTGCCAGCAGACAGGACTCCTACGAGCAGTACTTC. Amino acids: CASRQDSYEQYF.